These 30 T cell receptor beta chains came from one sample sequenced in a study of blood T cell repertoires in COVID-19. The protocol was immunoSEQ multiplex PCR, while the TCRdb copy is restricted to in-frame clones and leaves out a portion. The sample lists a few hundred thousand clones, approximately 82% occurring once. Sequenced sample: peripheral blood. The receptors derive from a woman aged 18-29 years with acute or convalescent COVID-19.

V is TRBV14 and J is TRBJ2-5; D ambiguous. In germline, CDR1 is SGHDN, CDR2 FVKESK. With 4 bases removed from V and 2 bases from J, the gap between germline ends came to 8 bases. The CDR3 contains 13 residues. In nucleotides, the CDR3 is TGTGCCAGCAGCCCACGACTGCAAGAGACCCAGTACTTC. Its translation is CASSPRLQETQYF.

This chain links TRBV7-9 with TRBJ2-1; TRBD2 aligns across 11 bases. This CDR3 has 16 amino acids. The junction had 6 bases not matched to a gene; V was cut back by 5 bases and J by 3 bases. CDR1 and CDR2 (germline): SEHNR, FQNEAQ (reference sequence). DNA of the CDR3: TGTGCCAGCAGCGGAGGGACTAGCGGAGACTACAATGAGCAGTTCTTC. As protein: CASSGGTSGDYNEQFF.

The rearrangement joins TRBV27 to TRBJ2-7; no clear D gene. Trimming left V 5 bases short and J 3 bases short, with 14 bases between. CDR3 length: 14 amino acids. The germline gives CDR1 MNHEY, CDR2 SMNVEV (reference sequence). The CDR3 coding sequence is TGTGCCAGCAGTCCTCCCGGTGGTCGCTACGAGCAGTACTTC. This translates into CASSPPGGRYEQYF.

The rearrangement joins TRBV9 to TRBJ2-1; 7 bases map to TRBD2. Germline CDR1 SGDLS, CDR2 YYNGEE. The V segment lost 2 bases and the J segment 7 bases; nucleotides outside the gene matches: 9. CDR3 size: 15 residues. As DNA, the CDR3 is TGTGCCAGCAGCGTTTTAACGGGAGGCCCGAATGAGCAGTTCTTC. It encodes CASSVLTGGPNEQFF.

The chain recombines TRBV5-1 with TRBJ2-7; perhaps TRBD1 as D (6 bases). Trimming stripped 7 bases from V and 6 bases from J, with 26 bases between. The CDR3 runs 16 residues. The germline CDR1 and CDR2 sequences are SGHRS and YFSETQ. CDR3 region: CASGLGGLQGVGEQYF. CDR3 bases: TGCGCCAGCGGGCTAGGGGGTTTACAAGGGGTTGGCGAGCAGTACTTC. Combining the CDR3 with reference TRBV5-1 and TRBJ2-7 gives the whole variable domain KAGVTQTPRYLIKTRGQQVTLSCSPISGHRSVSWYQQTPGQGLQFLFEYFSETQRNKGNFPGRFSGRQFSNSRSEMNVSTLELGDSALYLCASGLGGLQGVGEQYFGPGTRLTVT.

The rearrangement uses TRBV5-1 and TRBJ1-1; 7 nucleotides agree with TRBD1. The junction had 3 bases not matched to a gene; V was cut back by 3 bases and J by 7 bases. The CDR3 runs 12 residues. The germline V gene encodes CDR1 SGHRS and CDR2 YFSETQ. The CDR3 DNA sequence: TGCGCCAGCAGCTCGGACAGGTTTGAAGCTTTCTTT. This codes for CASSSDRFEAFF. Complete variable domain (other parts from reference TRBV5-1 and TRBJ1-1): KAGVTQTPRYLIKTRGQQVTLSCSPISGHRSVSWYQQTPGQGLQFLFEYFSETQRNKGNFPGRFSGRQFSNSRSEMNVSTLELGDSALYLCASSSDRFEAFFGQGTRLTVV.

This rearrangement joins TRBV27 to TRBJ2-7, with 7 bases matching TRBD2. The germline CDR1 and CDR2 sequences are MNHEY and SMNVEV (reference sequence). CDR3 length: 15 residues. Unmatched junction bases numbered 15, after V lost 10 bases and J lost 3 bases. The CDR3 protein is CATPMGLAVFYEQYF. The CDR3 DNA follows: TGTGCCACCCCTATGGGGCTAGCGGTTTTCTACGAGCAGTACTTC.

J is TRBJ2-6 and V is TRBV4-2; D may be TRBD2 (6 bases). CDR3 length equals 17 residues. The germline V gene has CDR1 LGHNA and CDR2 YNFKEQ. With 6 bases removed from V and 3 bases from J, the gap between germline ends came to 18 bases. Here the CDR3 DNA reads TGTGCCAGCAGTCACAAGAGTGGGGGGTTTGGGGCCAACGTCCTGACTTTC. It encodes CASSHKSGGFGANVLTF.

V is TRBV2 and J is TRBJ2-3; D may be TRBD1 (6 bases). V gave up 7 bases and J gave up 0 bases, with 17 bases separating them. Per the germline V gene, CDR1 is SNHLY and CDR2 is FYNNEI. CDR3 length: 16 residues. The CDR3 nucleotides read TGTGCCAGCAATCTGCGAAGACAGGAGAGCACAGATACGCAGTATTTT. It codes for CASNLRRQESTDTQYF.

This chain connects TRBV7-2 to TRBJ1-2; TRBD1 is a possible D gene (6 bases). This CDR3 region has 14 residues. The ends were cut back, 5 bases at V and 8 bases at J, with 18 bases in the middle. CDR1 and CDR2 (germline): SGHTA, FQGNSA. The CDR3 is CASSPAGGAGGYTF. The CDR3 bases are TGTGCCAGCAGCCCGGCGGGGGGCGCCGGGGGCTACACCTTC.

The genes are TRBV19 and TRBJ2-3; 14 bases match TRBD2. Germline V gene data show CDR1 as LNHDA and CDR2 as SQIVND (reference sequence). V dropped 6 bases and J dropped 5; count of bases not matched to a gene: 4. The CDR3 is 15 amino acids. This CDR3 is CASSLGLAGVDTQYF. The CDR3 DNA follows: TGTGCCAGTAGCCTGGGACTAGCGGGAGTAGATACGCAGTATTTT.

The chain recombines TRBV7-3 with TRBJ1-2, with TRBD1 matching 8 bases. J gave up 6 bases and V 0 bases, and 3 bases lay outside the gene matches. CDR1 is SGHTA and CDR2 is FQGTGA in the germline V gene. The CDR3 consists of 14 residues. The CDR3 loop reads CASSLTGTGNGYTF. CDR3 DNA sequence: TGTGCCAGCAGCTTAACCGGGACAGGCAATGGCTACACCTTC.

CDR3 bases: TGTGCCAGCAGCTGGGCCCGGGGGGTAGAGACCCAGTACTTC. Encoded protein: CASSWARGVETQYF. The gene calls are TRBV7-9 and TRBJ2-5; 7 bases are a match to TRBD2. V shed 4 bases, J shed 4 bases, and the junction held 6 bases outside the gene matches. The germline V gene encodes CDR1 SEHNR and CDR2 FQNEAQ (reference sequence). This CDR3 contains 14 residues.

This clone appeared many times. J is TRBJ1-5 and V is TRBV30, with 11 bases lining up with TRBD1. V lost 5 bases, J lost 2 bases, and 2 bases stayed unmatched. This CDR3 spans 14 amino acids. Germline V gene data show CDR1 as GTSNPN and CDR2 as SVGIG (reference sequence). DNA for the CDR3: TGTGCCTGGGCGGGACAGGGGGGCAATCAGCCCCAGCATTTT. This codes for CAWAGQGGNQPQHF.

This clone was found a few times. The rearrangement uses TRBV5-1 and TRBJ2-7, with 10 bases lining up with TRBD1. The CDR3 has 15 amino acids. Germline V gene lookup returns CDR1 SGHRS and CDR2 YFSETQ. V was pared by 3 bases and J by 4 bases, with 7 bases of the junction left unmatched. The CDR3 protein is CASSYLPGQGYEQYF. Written as DNA, the CDR3 is TGCGCCAGCAGCTACCTACCGGGACAGGGGTACGAGCAGTACTTC.

J is TRBJ1-3 and V is TRBV4-3; TRBD1 is a possible D gene (6 bases). This CDR3 is 15 amino acids long. Looked up from germline, CDR1 is LGHNA and CDR2 is YSLEER. V was pared by 4 bases and J by 2 bases, with 12 bases between. CDR3 sequence (DNA): TGCGCCAGCAGCCGAGACGGGACAACTGGAAACACCATATATTTT. Protein: CASSRDGTTGNTIYF.

This clone was detected only a few times. This chain uses TRBV5-1 with TRBJ1-2; no reliable D call. Germline CDR1 SGHRS, CDR2 YFSETQ. Trimming left V 4 bases short and J 4 bases short, with 17 bases between. This CDR3 has 15 amino acids. The CDR3 reads CASSPTPAASYGYTF. CDR3 nucleotides: TGCGCCAGCAGCCCAACACCGGCGGCTTCCTATGGCTACACCTTC. Together with reference TRBV5-1 and TRBJ1-2, the CDR3 gives the full variable domain: KAGVTQTPRYLIKTRGQQVTLSCSPISGHRSVSWYQQTPGQGLQFLFEYFSETQRNKGNFPGRFSGRQFSNSRSEMNVSTLELGDSALYLCASSPTPAASYGYTFGSGTRLTVV.

As concerns this clone: At the DNA level, this CDR3 is encoded by other sequences in the same sample as well. This chain uses TRBV9 with TRBJ2-5, with a tentative D call TRBD2 (7 bases). CDR1 and CDR2 from the germline V gene are SGDLS and YYNGEE. The CDR3 loop spans 14 amino acids. Between the trimmed V and J ends, which lost 1 base and 5 bases, there was a span of 12 bases. This chain's CDR3 is CASSVTGGRETQYF. The CDR3 DNA follows: TGTGCCAGCAGCGTAACCGGGGGGCGGGAGACCCAGTACTTC.

In this sample, this clone turned up a few times. The chain uses TRBV6-2 or TRBV6-3 and TRBJ2-5; weak D call: TRBD1 (5 bases). From germline, CDR1 is MNHEY and CDR2 SVGEGT. Between the trimmed V and J ends, which lost 2 bases and 4 bases, there was a span of 17 bases. The CDR3 is 16 residues long. CDR3: CASSYPRTKQGETQYF. The CDR3 region has the DNA TGTGCCAGCAGTTACCCCCGGACAAAACAAGGAGAGACCCAGTACTTC.

This rearrangement joins TRBV15 to TRBJ1-5; D remains ambiguous. The length of the CDR3 is 16 residues. The germline V gene encodes CDR1 LNHNV and CDR2 YYDKDF (reference sequence). V shed 0 bases and J shed 2 bases, with 11 bases lying between them. The CDR3 nucleotides read TGTGCCACCAGCAGAGATGGAGGGATTGGCAATCAGCCCCAGCATTTT. Protein product: CATSRDGGIGNQPQHF.

The chain carries TRBV7-2 and TRBJ2-5, with TRBD2 matching over 11 bases. CDR3 length: 16 amino acids. The V gene's germline CDR1 is SGHTA and CDR2 FQGNSA. The junction had 10 bases not matched to a gene; V was cut back by 5 bases and J by 5 bases. The CDR3 coding sequence is TGTGCCAGCAGCCCAGACCCGGGACTAGCGGTGGAGACCCAGTACTTC. It codes for CASSPDPGLAVETQYF.

CDR3 loop: CASSIGGTGPDTQYF. The CDR3 nucleotides are TGTGCCAGCAGCATAGGTGGGACAGGGCCAGATACGCAGTATTTT. The chain employs TRBV6-5 and TRBJ2-3, with TRBD1 identical over 9 bases. CDR1 and CDR2 (germline): MNHEY, SVGAGI. The CDR3 sequence is 15 residues long. V shed 6 bases and J 4 bases; nucleotides not matched to a gene: 8.

This rearrangement joins TRBV7-6 to TRBJ1-2; D might be TRBD1 (6 bases). This CDR3 has 14 residues. Germline-derived CDR1 and CDR2 are SGHVS and FNYEAQ. The ends were cut back, 6 bases at V and 8 bases at J, with 19 bases in the middle. This CDR3 is CASSPVLTGEGYTF. The CDR3 nucleotides are TGTGCCAGCAGTCCCGTTTTGACAGGAGAAGGCTACACCTTC.

The chain carries TRBV19 and TRBJ2-5; 9 bases line up with TRBD2. The germline V gene encodes CDR1 LNHDA and CDR2 SQIVND (reference sequence). Trimming at V came to 3 bases and at J to 1 base, leaving 6 bases not matched to a gene. The CDR3 sequence is 16 residues long. The CDR3: CASSMGLAGRQETQYF. Written as DNA, the CDR3 is TGTGCCAGTAGTATGGGGCTAGCGGGGCGCCAAGAGACCCAGTACTTC.

This clone was seen a single time. This sequence joins TRBV7-9 and TRBJ2-3; 9 positions agree with TRBD2. This CDR3 contains 17 residues. The germline gives CDR1 SEHNR, CDR2 FQNEAQ (reference sequence). The V and J ends lost 8 bases and 0 bases, in that order; junction bases with no gene match: 12. The CDR3 region has the DNA TGTGCCAGCTGGAGGGCTAGCGGGGATCTTAGCACAGATACGCAGTATTTT. Translated, it gives CASWRASGDLSTDTQYF.

This chain joins TRBV7-2 and TRBJ2-1, with D possibly TRBD2 on 5 matching bases. The CDR3 covers 15 residues. Germline lookup yields CDR1 SGHTA and CDR2 FQGNSA. V lost 0 bases and J 6 bases, leaving 12 bases between the germline ends. The CDR3 is CASSLAGEVVNEQFF. CDR3 sequence (DNA): TGTGCCAGCAGCTTAGCGGGAGAGGTGGTCAATGAGCAGTTCTTC.

The chain couples TRBV30 to TRBJ2-3, with TRBD2 identical over 7 bases. The CDR3 covers 16 residues. Losses at the gene ends were 0 bases for V and 0 bases for J; bases not matched to a gene: 6. CDR1 and CDR2 (germline): GTSNPN, SVGIG (reference sequence). CDR3: CAWSVGLAASTDTQYF. CDR3 bases: TGTGCCTGGAGTGTCGGTCTAGCGGCTAGCACAGATACGCAGTATTTT.

The chain is built from TRBV10-2 and TRBJ2-7; TRBD2 matches at 7 bases. CDR3 size: 15 residues. The trim removed 6 bases at V and 0 bases at J, leaving 8 bases unmatched. Germline V gives CDR1 WSHSY, CDR2 SAAADI. The chain's CDR3 is CASSLERTSSYEQYF. CDR3 in DNA: TGCGCCAGCAGCCTCGAAAGGACTAGCTCCTACGAGCAGTACTTC.

This clone was recorded once. This chain links TRBV28 with TRBJ1-2; 11 nucleotides line up with TRBD1. The V gene's germline CDR1 is MDHEN and CDR2 SYDVKM. Trimming took 5 bases from V and 3 from J; bases not matched to a gene: 14. The CDR3 spans 18 residues. CDR3 region: CASSPISPRTGGDYGYTF. CDR3 DNA sequence: TGTGCCAGCAGTCCCATATCCCCCCGGACAGGGGGCGACTATGGCTACACCTTC.

The gene calls are TRBV6-5 and TRBJ2-7, with 9 positions matching TRBD1. CDR1 and CDR2 from the germline V gene are MNHEY and SVGAGI. V lost 11 bases and J lost 11; bases outside the gene matches: 10. The CDR3 is made up of 11 amino acids. Here the CDR3 reads CAARGQGSEYF. The CDR3 DNA is TGTGCCGCCAGGGGACAGGGATCTGAGTACTTC.